A single sample is the source of the 14 T cell receptor beta chains below, sequenced in a study of T cells in Graves' hyperthyroidism and ophthalmopathy. There were TCR beta CDR3 regions amplified from RNA transcripts. The study used the HTBI primer set for a first-round RT-PCR of the TCR CDR3. TCRdb re-analysed the multiplex PCR reads in MiXCR, keeping a single row per CDR3 protein. This sample carries fewer than 600,000 distinct CDR3 sequences, roughly 15% of them seen once, and the ten largest clones take approximately 15%. Material for sequencing was blood. These TCRs come from a woman aged 40 to 50 with Graves' hyperthyroidism.

This clonotype was recorded many times. V usage is TRBV27 and J usage is TRBJ2-1; 9 positions match TRBD2. V gave up 7 bases and J gave up 7 bases; unmatched junction bases: 17. This CDR3 is built from 17 residues. CDR1 and CDR2 (germline): MNHEY, SMNVEV (reference sequence). The CDR3: CASIALGVAGVGNEQFF. The CDR3 DNA follows: TGTGCCAGCATAGCACTTGGGGTAGCGGGAGTCGGTAATGAGCAGTTCTTC.

This clonotype was counted at least ten times. This chain connects TRBV28 to TRBJ1-3; D unclear. Germline V gives CDR1 MDHEN, CDR2 SYDVKM. This CDR3 region has 12 residues. V gave up 2 bases and J gave up 4 bases, with 3 bases separating them. This CDR3 reads CASSLTGNTIYF. The CDR3 nucleotides are TGTGCCAGCAGTTTAACCGGAAACACCATATATTTT.

This clonotype appeared many times. The genes are TRBV3-1 and TRBJ2-7; tentatively, D is TRBD2 (6 bases). Trimming took 1 base from V and 9 from J, leaving 19 bases between them. This CDR3 has 15 residues. Germline CDR1 reads LGHDT; CDR2 reads YNNKEL (reference sequence). CDR3 sequence reads: CASSQGIGEAEGQYF. The CDR3 bases are TGTGCCAGCAGCCAAGGGATCGGGGAGGCCGAAGGGCAGTACTTC.

The gene calls are TRBV5-1 and TRBJ2-7; D not certain. This CDR3 is built from 15 residues. The V and J ends lost 4 bases and 4 bases respectively, with 18 bases between them. Germline CDR1 and CDR2: SGHRS and YFSETQ. The CDR3 DNA reads TGCGCCAGCAGCCTGAACTCCGGTTTCGGGTACGAGCAGTACTTC. This sequence encodes CASSLNSGFGYEQYF.

This clonotype was seen only a few times. The CDR3 DNA reads TGTGCCAGCTCACCATCGGGACAGTATAATTCACCCCTCCACTTT. Amino acids: CASSPSGQYNSPLHF. The genes are TRBV18 and TRBJ1-6; TRBD1 matches 7 bases. The CDR3 contains 15 residues. V was pared by 2 bases and J by 4 bases, with 2 bases of the junction left unmatched. Germline CDR1 is KGHSH and CDR2 is LQKENI.

Many counts were recorded for this clonotype. This chain joins TRBV5-1 and TRBJ2-7; D possibly matches TRBD1 or TRBD2 (5 bases each). This CDR3 has 15 residues. Trimming took 4 bases from V and 0 from J, leaving 14 bases between them. The germline gives CDR1 SGHRS, CDR2 YFSETQ. The CDR3 DNA reads as TGCGCCAGCAGCCCCGAGGGGCAGCTCTCCTACGAGCAGTACTTC. Its protein is CASSPEGQLSYEQYF.

This clonotype was detected a few times. The junction does not match germline at one end; this may be a read error. This chain uses TRBV5-1 with TRBJ2-7; D is undetermined. CDR1 and CDR2 from the germline V gene are SGHRS and YFSETQ. The CDR3 has 12 amino acids. The CDR3 here is CASSVDGNEQYF. As DNA, the CDR3 is TGTGCCAGCAGCGTGGACGGTAACGAGCAGTACTTC.

The chain combines TRBV2 with TRBJ2-1; D is uncertain. CDR3 length: 12 amino acids. Germline CDR1 SNHLY, CDR2 FYNNEI. V was clipped by 2 bases and J by 6 bases, with 5 bases between them. CDR3 in amino acids: CASSETSNEQFF. The DNA of the CDR3 is TGTGCCAGCAGTGAAACCAGCAATGAGCAGTTCTTC.

About this clonotype: A much larger clone differs from this one at a single base, so this may be a read error. This chain uses TRBV18 with TRBJ1-2, with D tentatively TRBD1 (5 bases). Per germline, CDR1 KGHSH and CDR2 LQKENI. The length of the CDR3 is 16 residues. The CDR3 bases are TGTGCCAGCCCACCAGCATCGACAGAGGACAACTATGGCTACACCTTC. Amino acid sequence: CASPPASTEDNYGYTF.

V is TRBV9 and J is TRBJ2-5; possible D gene TRBD1, 6 bases. CDR3 length: 14 residues. V was trimmed by 1 base and J by 4 bases, leaving 11 bases between them. Germline CDR1 SGDLS, CDR2 YYNGEE. The CDR3 nucleotides are TGTGCCAGCAGCGTAATTGAAGGGGGAGAGACCCAGTACTTC. Its translation: CASSVIEGGETQYF.

The J gene is TRBJ2-1, the V gene TRBV5-1, with TRBD1 matching 7 bases. Per the germline V gene, CDR1 is SGHRS and CDR2 is YFSETQ. This CDR3 is 17 amino acids long. The V segment lost 4 bases and the J segment 2 bases; nucleotides outside the gene matches: 12. CDR3 coding DNA: TGCGCCAGCAGCCTCCAACAGGGGCAGTCCGCCTACAATGAGCAGTTCTTC. Translation gives CASSLQQGQSAYNEQFF.

This clonotype was seen a few times. The chain combines TRBV3-1 with TRBJ2-3; no firm D call. Trimming took 0 bases from V and 6 from J, leaving 10 bases between them. This CDR3 is 14 amino acids long. Germline V lookup: CDR1 LGHDT, CDR2 YNNKEL (reference sequence). CDR3 in amino acids: CASSQDSQLDTQYF. CDR3 coding DNA: TGTGCCAGCAGCCAAGACTCCCAACTCGATACGCAGTATTTT.

This clonotype was recorded at least ten times. V usage is TRBV2 and J usage is TRBJ2-3; D is ambiguous. The germline V and J ends were trimmed by 3 bases and 0 bases, with 7 bases remaining between them. The CDR3 has 14 residues. Germline V lookup: CDR1 SNHLY, CDR2 FYNNEI. The CDR3 spells CASSDRQSTDTQYF. CDR3 in DNA: TGTGCCAGCAGTGACAGGCAAAGCACAGATACGCAGTATTTT.

The CDR3 protein is CSAPTVVVYEQYF. The CDR3 coding sequence is TGCAGTGCTCCTACTGTGGTAGTCTACGAGCAGTACTTC. The chain couples TRBV20-1 to TRBJ2-7, with unresolved D. V was trimmed by 5 bases and J by 3 bases, leaving 14 bases between them. Germline V CDR1 and CDR2: DFQATT, SNEGSKA (reference sequence). The CDR3 extends over 13 amino acids.